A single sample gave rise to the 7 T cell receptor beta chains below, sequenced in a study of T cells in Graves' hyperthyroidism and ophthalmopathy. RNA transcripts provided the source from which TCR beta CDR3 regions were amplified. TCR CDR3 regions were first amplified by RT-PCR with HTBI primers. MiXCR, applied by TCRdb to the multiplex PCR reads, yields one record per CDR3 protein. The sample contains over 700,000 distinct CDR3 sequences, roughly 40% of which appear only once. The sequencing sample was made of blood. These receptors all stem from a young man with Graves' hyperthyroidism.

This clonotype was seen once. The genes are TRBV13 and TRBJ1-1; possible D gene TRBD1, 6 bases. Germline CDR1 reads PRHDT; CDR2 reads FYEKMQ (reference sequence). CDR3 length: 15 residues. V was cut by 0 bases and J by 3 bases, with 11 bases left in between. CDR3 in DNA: TGTGCCAGCAGCTTAGGCTCGAGGGGGGACACTGAAGCTTTCTTT. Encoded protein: CASSLGSRGDTEAFF.

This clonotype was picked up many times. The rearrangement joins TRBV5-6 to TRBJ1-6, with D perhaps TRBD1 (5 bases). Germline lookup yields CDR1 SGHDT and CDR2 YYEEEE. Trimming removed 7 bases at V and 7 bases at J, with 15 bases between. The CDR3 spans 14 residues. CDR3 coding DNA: TGTGCCAGCCAATGGCCAGGGTCCAATTCACCCCTCCACTTT. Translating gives CASQWPGSNSPLHF.

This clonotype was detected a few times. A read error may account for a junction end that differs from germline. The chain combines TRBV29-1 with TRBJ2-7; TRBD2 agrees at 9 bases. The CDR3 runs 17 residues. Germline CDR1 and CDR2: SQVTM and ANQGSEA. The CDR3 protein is CSVEVAGGPYGAYEQYF. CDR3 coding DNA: TGCAGCGTCGAAGTCGCGGGAGGGCCTTACGGGGCTTACGAGCAGTACTTC.

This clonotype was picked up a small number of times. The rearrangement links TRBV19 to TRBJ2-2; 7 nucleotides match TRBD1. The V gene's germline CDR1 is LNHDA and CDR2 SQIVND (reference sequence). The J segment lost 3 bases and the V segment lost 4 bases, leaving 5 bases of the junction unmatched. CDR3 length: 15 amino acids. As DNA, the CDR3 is TGTGCCAGTAGTACGACAGGGCAGCACACCGGGGAGCTGTTTTTT. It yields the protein CASSTTGQHTGELFF.

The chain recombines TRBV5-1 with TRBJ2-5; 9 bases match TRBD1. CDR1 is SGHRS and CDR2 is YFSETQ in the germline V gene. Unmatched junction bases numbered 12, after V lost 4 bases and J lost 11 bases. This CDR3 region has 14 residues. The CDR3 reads CASSRGQGVGEQYF. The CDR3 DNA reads TGCGCCAGCAGCAGGGGACAGGGAGTAGGGGAGCAGTACTTC.

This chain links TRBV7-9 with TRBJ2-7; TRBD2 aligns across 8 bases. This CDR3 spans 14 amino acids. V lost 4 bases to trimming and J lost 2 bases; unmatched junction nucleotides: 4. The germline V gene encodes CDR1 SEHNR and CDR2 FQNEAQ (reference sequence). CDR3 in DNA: TGTGCCAGCAGCTCGTATAGCGGGACCTACGAGCAGTACTTC. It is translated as CASSSYSGTYEQYF.

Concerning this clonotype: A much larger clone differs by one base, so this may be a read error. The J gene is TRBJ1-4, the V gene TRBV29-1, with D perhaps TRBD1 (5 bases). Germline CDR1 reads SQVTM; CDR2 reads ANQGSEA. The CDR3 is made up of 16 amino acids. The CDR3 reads CSVLGTEPPVNEELFF. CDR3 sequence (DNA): TGCAGCGTGCTCGGGACCGAACCTCCGGTGAATGAAGAACTGTTTTTT. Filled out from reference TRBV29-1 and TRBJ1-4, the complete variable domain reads SAVISQKPSRDICQRGTSLTIQCQVDSQVTMMFWYRQQPGQSLTLIATANQGSEATYESGFVIDKFPISRPNLTFSTLTVSNMSPEDSSIYLCSVLGTEPPVNEELFFGSGTQLSVL.